This TCR beta chain was profiled in a study of cytomegalovirus exposure and HLA in healthy donors. A word on this clone: Its antigen remains unidentified.

General study findings and limits: A later analysis showed that HLA-associated TCR beta chains had undergone more clonal expansion than equally common others.

Germline values: CDR1 MNHNS, CDR2 SASEGT. J lost 4 bases, V lost 8 bases, and 7 bases had no gene match. The CDR3 spans 15 residues. The PCR had 60 Vbeta and 13 Jbeta primers. Method: immunoSEQ multiplex PCR; TCRdb's copy keeps in-frame clones and lacks some. The data hold about 140,000 clones, with roughly two thirds observed a single time. Sequenced material: PBMCs. The receptor was isolated from a woman between 35 and 50 years old in good health and CMV-seronegative. This chain links TRBV6-1 with TRBJ2-2; TRBD2 matches at 10 bases. The CDR3 loop is CASHELAGGTGELFF. The DNA for the CDR3 is TGTGCCAGCCATGAATTAGCGGGGGGCACCGGGGAGCTGTTTTTT.